Below, 18 T cell receptor gamma chains from the same sample are listed, as sequenced in a study of γδ T cells in repeated Plasmodium falciparum infection. Gammadelta T cells were flow-sorted from PBMC into Vgamma9/Vdelta2+ and Vdelta2-negative populations for bulk analysis. TCRdb reprocessed the multiplex PCR reads using CATT. The sample shows 20,000 to 30,000 gamma-chain clones, approximately 2.9% of them seen only once. The sample taken for sequencing was gamma-delta T cells from blood. Receptors originate from a pool of human donors (malaria-infected and uninfected, not separated).

This clone was picked up many times. Being one base from a much bigger clone, this may be a read error. The genes are TRGV2 and TRGJ1 or TRGJ2. CDR3 length: 14 amino acids. Germline V CDR1 and CDR2: EGSNGY, YDSYNSKV. The CDR3 nucleotides read TGTGCCACTTGGGACGGACGCCTTGGTTATAAGAAACTCTTT. Translation: CATWDGRLGYKKLF.

This clone has ten or more counts. This DNA translates differently at residue 9 from the TCRdb protein, which is that of a much larger clone; a read error is likely, and the protein shown is the DNA's own translation. V is TRGV9 and J is TRGJ1 or TRGJ2. Trimming took 2 bases from V and 12 from J; bases not matched to a gene: 10. The length of the CDR3 is 12 residues. Germline CDR1 reads GITISATS; CDR2 reads ISYDGTV (reference sequence). Here the CDR3 DNA reads TGTGCCTTGTGGGAGGAAAATCATAGGAAACTCTTT. It encodes CALWEENHRKLF.

This clone was counted between two and nine times. TCRdb's protein for this DNA is that of a much larger clone and differs from the translation at residue 9, likely a read error; the protein shown is the DNA translation. The chain uses TRGV2 and TRGJ1 or TRGJ2. Germline matching of the DNA provided the J gene here, since TCRdb leaves it blank. This CDR3 comprises 14 residues. V lost 0 bases, J lost 8 bases, and 10 bases stayed unmatched. Germline V gene data show CDR1 as EGSNGY and CDR2 as YDSYNSKV. CDR3 in amino acids: CATWDGTILDKKLF. The CDR3 DNA reads TGTGCCACCTGGGACGGGACTATTTTGGATAAGAAACTCTTT.

This clone was picked up many times. Translating this DNA gives a protein that differs at residue 16 from the TCRdb one, which belongs to a much larger clone; a read error is likely, and the protein shown is this translation. The J segment was not called; the V segment is TRGV2. The CDR3 is 18 residues long. CDR1 and CDR2 from the germline V gene are EGSNGY and YDSYNSKV. The CDR3 DNA sequence: TGTGCCACCTCCCAGATGGCTCTTAAATATACCACTGGTTGGTTCGAGATATTT. It is translated as CATSQMALKYTTGWFEIF.

As regards this clone: The TCRdb record carries a much larger clone's protein, which differs from this DNA's translation at residue 2; a read error is the likely cause, and the protein listed here is the DNA translation. The chain joins TRGV5 to TRGJ1 or TRGJ2. TCRdb leaves out the J gene; it was filled in here by matching the DNA to germline. The germline CDR1 and CDR2 sequences are VINAFY and YDVSNSKD. The CDR3 is 14 amino acids. CDR3 nucleotide sequence: TGTACCACCTGGGCCACGCATGAAGATTATAAGAAACTCTTT. Protein sequence: CTTWATHEDYKKLF.

At least ten counts were recorded for this clone. The protein in TCRdb stems from a much larger clone and differs at residue 8 from this DNA's translation, likely a read error; here the protein is translated from the DNA. The chain links TRGV3 to TRGJ1 or TRGJ2. The CDR3 is 17 amino acids. The junction had 11 bases not matched to a gene; V was cut back by 0 bases and J by 0 bases. Germline lookup yields CDR1 VTNTFY and CDR2 YDVSTARD (reference sequence). The CDR3 loop reads CATWDRRRPVNYYKKLF. In DNA form, the CDR3 reads TGTGCCACCTGGGACAGGCGACGGCCCGTGAATTATTATAAGAAACTCTTT.

This clone was counted at least ten times. The TCRdb protein comes from a much larger clone and disagrees with this DNA's translation at residue 10, likely due to a read error; the protein given here is derived from the DNA. The chain couples TRGV5 to TRGJ1 or TRGJ2. The germline V gene has CDR1 VINAFY and CDR2 YDVSNSKD. The CDR3 length is 13 residues. The CDR3 nucleotides read TGTGCCACCTGGGACAGGACTTATTATAGGAAACTCTTT. The encoded protein is CATWDRTYYRKLF.

This clone was counted many times. A far larger clone is only one base removed, so a read error is likely. This sample also contains other DNA sequences that code for the same CDR3. The rearrangement links TRGV9 to TRGJP. The germline CDR1 and CDR2 sequences are GITISATS and ISYDGTV (reference sequence). This CDR3 spans 17 amino acids. In nucleotides, the CDR3 is TGTGCCTTATGGGAGGTGACTGGTGAGTTGGGCAAAAAAATCAAGGTATTT. Its protein product is CALWEVTGELGKKIKVF.

This clone occurred many times. This is likely an artifact of a read error, given a far larger clone one base away. Other nucleotide sequences from this sample produce the same CDR3. The chain carries TRGV9 and TRGJP. Germline CDR1 is GITISATS and CDR2 is ISYDGTV (reference sequence). The junction had 12 bases not matched to a gene; V was cut back by 4 bases and J by 9 bases. The CDR3 totals 17 residues. The CDR3 DNA sequence: TGTGCCTTGTGGGAAGTGCAAGGGGGGTTGGGCAAAAAAATCAAGGTATTT. It is translated as CALWEVQGGLGKKIKVF.

Regarding this clone: This likely came from a read error, as a far larger clone is one base away. The V gene is TRGV5, but the J gene lacks a call. The CDR3 loop spans 14 amino acids. Germline CDR1 is VINAFY and CDR2 is YDVSNSKD. The DNA of the CDR3 is TGTGCCACCTGGGACAGGCCGTTATATTATAAGAAGCTCTTT. It specifies CATWDRPLYYKKLF.

This clone was observed a few times. A read error is the likely source, as a far larger clone sits one nucleotide away. This sample includes further DNA sequences coding for the same CDR3. This chain connects TRGV9 to TRGJ1 or TRGJ2. Here the J gene was assigned by germline matching of the DNA, as TCRdb has none. With V trimmed by 5 bases and J by 10 bases, 8 bases remained unmatched. The CDR3 spans 11 residues. CDR1 is GITISATS and CDR2 is ISYDGTV in the germline V gene (reference sequence). The DNA of the CDR3 is TGTGCCTTGTGGGTCCGGTACAAGAAACTCTTT. Translation: CALWVRYKKLF.

This clone was found many times. The V call is TRGV9, the J call TRGJP2. Per the germline V gene, CDR1 is GITISATS and CDR2 is ISYDGTV (reference sequence). J was trimmed by 8 bases and V by 3 bases; bases with no gene match: 3. This CDR3 has 12 residues. The CDR3 spells CALWEPDWIKTF. The DNA of the CDR3 is TGTGCCTTGTGGGAGCCCGATTGGATCAAGACGTTT.

There are many counts of this clone. TCRdb's protein, taken from a much larger clone, differs from this DNA's translation at residue 5, likely owing to a read error; the protein displayed comes from the DNA. The rearrangement uses TRGV4 and TRGJ1 or TRGJ2. The CDR3 is made up of 11 amino acids. Germline lookup yields CDR1 EGSTGY and CDR2 YDSYTSSV. The DNA for the CDR3 is TGTGCCACCTGGGGTGCGCGGGTTGGAGTCTTT. This gives the protein CATWGARVGVF.

This clone was detected ten times or more. V gene TRGV2 combines with J gene TRGJ1 or TRGJ2. CDR1 and CDR2 from the germline V gene are EGSNGY and YDSYNSKV. This CDR3 has 13 amino acids. After removal of 6 bases from V and 0 bases from J, the junction contained 5 bases not matched to a gene. CDR3 loop: CATWLSNYYKKLF. CDR3 coding DNA: TGTGCCACCTGGCTATCGAATTATTATAAGAAACTCTTT.

This clone came up a few times. The protein recorded in TCRdb matches a much larger clone and deviates from this DNA's translation at residue 3, suggesting a read error; the protein here is obtained by translating the DNA. J is TRGJ1 or TRGJ2 and V is TRGV3. Assignment of the J gene here rests on matching the DNA to germline, because TCRdb gives none. The CDR3 loop spans 14 amino acids. Germline V CDR1 and CDR2: VTNTFY, YDVSTARD (reference sequence). The CDR3 nucleotides read TGTGCCGCCTGGGACAGCGACTGGTCCTATAAGAAACTCTTT. Its translation is CAAWDSDWSYKKLF.

This clone was counted ten times or more. The protein TCRdb lists belongs to a much larger clone and differs from this DNA's translation at residue 9, which points to a read error; the protein shown is made from the DNA. The CDR3 loop is CALWEDYYMKLF. DNA of the CDR3: TGTGCCTTGTGGGAAGATTATTATATGAAACTCTTT. The chain carries TRGV9 and TRGJ1 or TRGJ2. Matching the DNA to germline supplied the J gene, which TCRdb does not give. Germline V CDR1 and CDR2: GITISATS, ISYDGTV (reference sequence). CDR3 length equals 12 residues.

This clone was picked up a small number of times. TCRdb's protein for this DNA is that of a much larger clone and differs from the translation at residue 14, likely a read error; the protein shown is the DNA translation. The chain combines TRGV9 with TRGJP. The J gene was not available in TCRdb and was assigned here by matching the DNA to germline segments. The CDR3 totals 20 residues. From germline, CDR1 is GITISATS and CDR2 ISYDGTV (reference sequence). The CDR3 DNA reads as TGTGCCTTGTGGGAGGTGCCGCAAGAAAAGCAAGAGTTGAGCAAAAAAATCAAGGTATTT. Its translation: CALWEVPQEKQELSKKIKVF.

Worth noting for this clone: TCRdb's entry gives the protein of a much larger clone, which mismatches this DNA's translation at residue 9, likely from a read error; the protein reported here is translated from the DNA. V is TRGV2 and J is TRGJP2. The J gene, missing from TCRdb, was assigned here through DNA to germline matching. This CDR3 spans 14 amino acids. Per germline, CDR1 EGSNGY and CDR2 YDSYNSKV. The CDR3 loop reads CATWDEISGWIKTF. The CDR3 DNA reads as TGTGCCACCTGGGACGAGATTAGTGGTTGGATCAAGACGTTT.